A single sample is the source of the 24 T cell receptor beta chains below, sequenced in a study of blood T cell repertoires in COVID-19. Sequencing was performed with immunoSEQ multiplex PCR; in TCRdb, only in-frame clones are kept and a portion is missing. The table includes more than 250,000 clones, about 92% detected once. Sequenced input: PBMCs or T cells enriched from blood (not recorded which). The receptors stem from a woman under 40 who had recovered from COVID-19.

DNA for the CDR3: TGTGCCAGCAGTTTACGGCCCGGGGGGCACGCTGAAAAACTGTTTTTT. It encodes CASSLRPGGHAEKLFF. The chain joins TRBV27 to TRBJ1-4, with D possibly being TRBD1 (6 bases). This CDR3 contains 16 residues. The germline V and J ends were trimmed by 2 bases and 7 bases, with 17 bases remaining between them. Germline V lookup: CDR1 MNHEY, CDR2 SMNVEV (reference sequence).

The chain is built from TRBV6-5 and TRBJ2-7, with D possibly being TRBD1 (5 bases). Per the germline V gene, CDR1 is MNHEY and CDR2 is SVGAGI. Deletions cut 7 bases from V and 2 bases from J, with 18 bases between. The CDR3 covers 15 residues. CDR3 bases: TGTGCCAGCATTTATCGACTGGGGCACCCCTACGAGCAGTACTTC. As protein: CASIYRLGHPYEQYF.

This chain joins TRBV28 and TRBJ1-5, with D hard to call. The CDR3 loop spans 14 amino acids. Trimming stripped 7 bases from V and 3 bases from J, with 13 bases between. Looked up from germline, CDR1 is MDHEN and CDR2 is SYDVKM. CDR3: CASTVPRNNQPQHF. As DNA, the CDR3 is TGTGCCAGCACAGTTCCCAGGAACAATCAGCCCCAGCATTTT. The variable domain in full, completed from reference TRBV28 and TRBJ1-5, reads DVKVTQSSRYLVKRTGEKVFLECVQDMDHENMFWYRQDPGLGLRLIYFSYDVKMKEKGDIPEGYSVSREKKERFSLILESASTNQTSMYLCASTVPRNNQPQHFGDGTRLSIL.

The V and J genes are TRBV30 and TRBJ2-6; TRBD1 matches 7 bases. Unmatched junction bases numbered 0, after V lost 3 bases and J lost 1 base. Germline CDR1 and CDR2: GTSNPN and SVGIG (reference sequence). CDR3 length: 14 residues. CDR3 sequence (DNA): TGTGCCTGGAGGACAGGGTCTGGGGCCAACGTCCTGACTTTC. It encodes CAWRTGSGANVLTF. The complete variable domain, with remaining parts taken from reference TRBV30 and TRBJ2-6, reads SQTIHQWPATLVQPVGSPLSLECTVEGTSNPNLYWYRQAAGRGLQLLFYSVGIGQISSEVPQNLSASRPQDRQFILSSKKLLLSDSGFYLCAWRTGSGANVLTFGAGSRLTVL.

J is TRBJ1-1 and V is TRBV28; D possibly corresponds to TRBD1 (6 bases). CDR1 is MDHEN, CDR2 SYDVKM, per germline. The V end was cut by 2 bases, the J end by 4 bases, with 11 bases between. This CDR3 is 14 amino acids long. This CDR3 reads CASSLQGYGTEAFF. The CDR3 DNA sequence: TGTGCCAGCAGTTTACAGGGGTACGGCACTGAAGCTTTCTTT. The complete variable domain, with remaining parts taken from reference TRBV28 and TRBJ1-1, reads DVKVTQSSRYLVKRTGEKVFLECVQDMDHENMFWYRQDPGLGLRLIYFSYDVKMKEKGDIPEGYSVSREKKERFSLILESASTNQTSMYLCASSLQGYGTEAFFGQGTRLTVV.

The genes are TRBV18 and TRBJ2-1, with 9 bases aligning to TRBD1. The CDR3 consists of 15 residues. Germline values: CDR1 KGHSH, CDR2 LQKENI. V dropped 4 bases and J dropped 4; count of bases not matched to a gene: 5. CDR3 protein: CASSQGQGMYNEQFF. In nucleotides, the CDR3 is TGTGCCAGCTCACAGGGACAGGGAATGTACAATGAGCAGTTCTTC.

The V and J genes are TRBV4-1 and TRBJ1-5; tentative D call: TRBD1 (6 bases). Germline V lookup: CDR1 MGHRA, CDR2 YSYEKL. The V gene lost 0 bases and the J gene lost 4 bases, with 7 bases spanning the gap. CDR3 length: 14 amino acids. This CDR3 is CASSQETGNQPQHF. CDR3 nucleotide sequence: TGCGCCAGCAGCCAAGAAACAGGGAATCAGCCCCAGCATTTT.

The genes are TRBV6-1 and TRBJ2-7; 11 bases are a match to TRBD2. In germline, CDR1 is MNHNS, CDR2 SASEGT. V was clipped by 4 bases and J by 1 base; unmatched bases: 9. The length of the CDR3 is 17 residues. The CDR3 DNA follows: TGTGCCAGCAGTGTATATAGACTAGCGGGGTTTTCCTACGAGCAGTACTTC. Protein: CASSVYRLAGFSYEQYF.

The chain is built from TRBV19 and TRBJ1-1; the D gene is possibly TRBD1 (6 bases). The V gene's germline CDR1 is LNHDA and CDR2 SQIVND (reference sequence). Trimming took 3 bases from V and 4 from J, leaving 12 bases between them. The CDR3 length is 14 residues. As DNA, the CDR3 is TGTGCCAGTAGTATCAGGGGTGGGGGCACTGAAGCTTTCTTT. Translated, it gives CASSIRGGGTEAFF.

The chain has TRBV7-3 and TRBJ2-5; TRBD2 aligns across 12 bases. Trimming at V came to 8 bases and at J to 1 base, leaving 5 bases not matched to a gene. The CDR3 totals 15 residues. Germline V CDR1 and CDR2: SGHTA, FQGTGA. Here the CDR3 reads CASGASGGVQETQYF. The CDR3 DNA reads TGTGCCAGCGGAGCTAGCGGGGGGGTCCAAGAGACCCAGTACTTC.

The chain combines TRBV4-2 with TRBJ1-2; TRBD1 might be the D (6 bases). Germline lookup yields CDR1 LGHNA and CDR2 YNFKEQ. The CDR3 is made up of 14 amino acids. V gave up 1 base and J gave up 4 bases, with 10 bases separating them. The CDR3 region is CASSQGQVGYGYTF. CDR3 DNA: TGTGCCAGCAGCCAAGGACAGGTGGGCTATGGCTACACCTTC.

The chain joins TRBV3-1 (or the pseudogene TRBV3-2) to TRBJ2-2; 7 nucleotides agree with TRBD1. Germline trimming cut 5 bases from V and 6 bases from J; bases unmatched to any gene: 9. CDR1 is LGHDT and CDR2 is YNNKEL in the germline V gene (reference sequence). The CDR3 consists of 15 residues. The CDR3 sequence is CASSGYRGVAGELFF. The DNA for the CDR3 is TGTGCCAGCAGCGGCTACAGGGGAGTGGCCGGGGAGCTGTTTTTT.

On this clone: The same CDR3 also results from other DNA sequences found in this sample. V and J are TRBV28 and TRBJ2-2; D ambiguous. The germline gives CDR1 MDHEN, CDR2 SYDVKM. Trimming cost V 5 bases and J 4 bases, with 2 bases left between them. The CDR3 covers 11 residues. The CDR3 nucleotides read TGTGCCAGCAGTCTCACCGGGGAGCTGTTTTTT. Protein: CASSLTGELFF. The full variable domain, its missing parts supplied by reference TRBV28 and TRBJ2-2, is DVKVTQSSRYLVKRTGEKVFLECVQDMDHENMFWYRQDPGLGLRLIYFSYDVKMKEKGDIPEGYSVSREKKERFSLILESASTNQTSMYLCASSLTGELFFGEGSRLTVL.

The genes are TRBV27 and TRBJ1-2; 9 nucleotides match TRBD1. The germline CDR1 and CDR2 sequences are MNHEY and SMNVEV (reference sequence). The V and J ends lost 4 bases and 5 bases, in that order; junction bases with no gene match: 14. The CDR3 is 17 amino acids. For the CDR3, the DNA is TGTGCCAGCAGTTCCGGGACAGGGATTCCCCGTAGGTATGGCTACACCTTC. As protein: CASSSGTGIPRRYGYTF.

CDR3: CASSLFGGEKLFF. Written as DNA, the CDR3 is TGTGCCAGCAGTTTATTCGGCGGGGAAAAACTGTTTTTT. The chain is built from TRBV28 and TRBJ1-4; D not resolved. The CDR3 is 13 amino acids. Germline-derived CDR1 and CDR2 are MDHEN and SYDVKM. V was clipped by 1 base and J by 8 bases, with 8 bases between them. The full variable domain, in which reference TRBV28 and TRBJ1-4 provide the parts outside the CDR3, is DVKVTQSSRYLVKRTGEKVFLECVQDMDHENMFWYRQDPGLGLRLIYFSYDVKMKEKGDIPEGYSVSREKKERFSLILESASTNQTSMYLCASSLFGGEKLFFGSGTQLSVL.

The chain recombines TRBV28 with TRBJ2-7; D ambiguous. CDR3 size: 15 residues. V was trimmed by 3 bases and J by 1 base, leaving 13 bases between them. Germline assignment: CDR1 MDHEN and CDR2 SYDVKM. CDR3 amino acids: CASSLAGSFSYEQYF. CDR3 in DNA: TGTGCCAGCAGTTTGGCAGGTTCTTTTTCCTACGAGCAGTACTTC. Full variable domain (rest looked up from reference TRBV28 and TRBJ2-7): DVKVTQSSRYLVKRTGEKVFLECVQDMDHENMFWYRQDPGLGLRLIYFSYDVKMKEKGDIPEGYSVSREKKERFSLILESASTNQTSMYLCASSLAGSFSYEQYFGPGTRLTVT.

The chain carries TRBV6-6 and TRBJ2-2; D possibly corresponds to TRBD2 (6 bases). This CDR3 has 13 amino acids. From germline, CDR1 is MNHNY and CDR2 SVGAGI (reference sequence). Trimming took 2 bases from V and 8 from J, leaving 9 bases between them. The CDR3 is CASSYSREGELFF. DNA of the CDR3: TGTGCCAGCAGTTACAGCCGGGAGGGGGAGCTGTTTTTT.

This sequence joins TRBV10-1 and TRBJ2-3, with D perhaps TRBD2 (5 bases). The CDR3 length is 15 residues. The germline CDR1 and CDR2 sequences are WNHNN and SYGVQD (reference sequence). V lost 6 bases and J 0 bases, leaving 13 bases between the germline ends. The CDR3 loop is CASRATGFSTDTQYF. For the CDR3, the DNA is TGCGCCAGCAGGGCGACGGGGTTTAGCACAGATACGCAGTATTTT.

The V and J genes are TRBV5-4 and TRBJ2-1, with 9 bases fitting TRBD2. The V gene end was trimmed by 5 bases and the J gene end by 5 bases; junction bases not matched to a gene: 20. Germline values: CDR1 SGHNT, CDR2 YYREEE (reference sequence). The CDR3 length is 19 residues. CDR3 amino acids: CASRYLTEREVRVNNEQFF. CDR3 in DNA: TGTGCCAGCAGATACCTCACGGAGCGGGAGGTCAGGGTAAACAATGAGCAGTTCTTC.

DNA of the CDR3: TGTGCCAGCAGTTCCGCGACAGGGGGCTATAATTCACCCCTCCACTTT. Translating gives CASSSATGGYNSPLHF. This rearrangement joins TRBV5-8 to TRBJ1-6; TRBD1 matches at 9 bases. The germline gives CDR1 SGHTS, CDR2 YDEGEE. V lost 5 bases to trimming and J lost 3 bases; unmatched junction nucleotides: 6. The CDR3 length is 16 residues.

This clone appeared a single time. The CDR3 DNA is TGTGCCAGCAGCCCCGGCGGGGGCACCTACAATGAGCAGTTCTTC. Residues: CASSPGGGTYNEQFF. The V gene is TRBV11-3, the J gene TRBJ2-1; weak D call: TRBD2 (7 bases). Per the germline V gene, CDR1 is SGHNT and CDR2 is YENEEA. The CDR3 is 15 residues long. V dropped 5 bases and J dropped 2 bases, with 13 bases sitting between them.

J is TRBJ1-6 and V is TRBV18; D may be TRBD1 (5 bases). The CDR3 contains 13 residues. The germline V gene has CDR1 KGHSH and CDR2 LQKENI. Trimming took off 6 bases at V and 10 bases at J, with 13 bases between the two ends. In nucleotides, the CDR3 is TGTGCCAGCTCCTCCGGCGGGGGGTCACCCCTCCACTTT. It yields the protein CASSSGGGSPLHF.

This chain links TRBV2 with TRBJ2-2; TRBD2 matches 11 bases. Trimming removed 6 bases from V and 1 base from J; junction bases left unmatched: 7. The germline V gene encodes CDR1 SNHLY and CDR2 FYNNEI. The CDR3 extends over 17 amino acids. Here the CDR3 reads CASSPLAGGWNTGELFF. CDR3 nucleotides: TGTGCCAGCAGCCCTTTAGCGGGGGGGTGGAACACCGGGGAGCTGTTTTTT.

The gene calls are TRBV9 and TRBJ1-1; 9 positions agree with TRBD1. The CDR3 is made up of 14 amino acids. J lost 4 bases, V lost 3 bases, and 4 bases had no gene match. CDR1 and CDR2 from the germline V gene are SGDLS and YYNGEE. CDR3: CASSEGQGITEAFF. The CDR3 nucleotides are TGTGCCAGCAGCGAAGGACAGGGGATCACTGAAGCTTTCTTT.